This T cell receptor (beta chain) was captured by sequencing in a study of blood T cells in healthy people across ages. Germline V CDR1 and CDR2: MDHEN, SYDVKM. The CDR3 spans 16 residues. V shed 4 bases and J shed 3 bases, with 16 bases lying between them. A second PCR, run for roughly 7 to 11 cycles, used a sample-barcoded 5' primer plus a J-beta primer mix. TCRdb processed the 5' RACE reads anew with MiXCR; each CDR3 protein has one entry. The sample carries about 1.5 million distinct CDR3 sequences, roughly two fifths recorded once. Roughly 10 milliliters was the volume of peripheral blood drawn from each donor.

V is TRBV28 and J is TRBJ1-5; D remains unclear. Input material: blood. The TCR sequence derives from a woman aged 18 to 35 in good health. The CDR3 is CASSSPGRPLNQPQHF. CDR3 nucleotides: TGTGCCAGCAGTTCCCCTGGAAGACCGCTCAATCAGCCCCAGCATTTT.